This TCR beta chain is drawn from a study of molecular identifiers for immune sequencing clone quantification. Overall study results and limits: Spiked Jurkat TCR RNA originating from one cell could reportedly be identified amid one million naive cells. In cases of identical TCR molecules sharing a barcode, highly expanded clone sizes could be underestimated. Clones above 20 RNA copies contained over 99% of effector molecules and under 1% of naive molecules.

As for this clonotype: Its cognate antigen is unknown.

Each CDR3 protein is one row after TCRdb ran MiXCR on the PCR reads. Here the sample spans about 640,000 distinct CDR3 sequences, approximately 20% being singletons. Germline CDR1 is MNHNS and CDR2 is SASEGT. J lost 1 base, V lost 6 bases, and 17 bases had no gene match. The CDR3 is 18 residues long. This clonotype originated in a human donor in good health. Some libraries in this study had Jurkat cell RNA spiked in. The sequenced material came from naive CD8+ T cells from blood, with Jurkat cell RNA spiked in. Subset in this sample: FACS-sorted CD8+CD4-CCR7+CD45RA+ naive T cells. The V call is TRBV6-1, the J call TRBJ1-1; 7 bases line up with TRBD1. The CDR3 is CASSLLRGGVRENTEAFF. For the CDR3, the DNA is TGTGCCAGCAGCCTCCTCAGGGGGGGCGTAAGGGAGAACACTGAAGCTTTCTTT.